Listed here are 21 T cell receptor beta chains from one sample, sequenced in a study of blood T cell repertoires in COVID-19. Generated by immunoSEQ multiplex PCR, the TCRdb table keeps only in-frame clones and is missing some. The table shows some 200,000 clones, with under 90% occurring only once. Sequences were obtained from peripheral blood. The receptors shown here come from a woman older than 75 with COVID-19, enrolled during active disease.

CDR3 loop: CASSPFGPGSNQPQHF. The CDR3 DNA follows: TGTGCCAGCTCACCATTCGGCCCGGGGAGCAATCAGCCCCAGCATTTT. The chain recombines TRBV18 with TRBJ1-5; D remains ambiguous. The germline V gene encodes CDR1 KGHSH and CDR2 LQKENI. V was clipped by 2 bases and J by 1 base, with 12 bases between them. CDR3 length: 16 residues.

The chain links TRBV19 to TRBJ2-7; D is unresolved. V was cut by 6 bases and J by 5 bases, with 17 bases left in between. Per the germline V gene, CDR1 is LNHDA and CDR2 is SQIVND (reference sequence). This CDR3 spans 14 amino acids. The CDR3, as DNA: TGTGCCAGTAGCCCACCGGGTCCAAAGGACGAGCAGTACTTC. Amino acids: CASSPPGPKDEQYF.

This rearrangement joins TRBV28 to TRBJ1-2, with 8 bases lining up with TRBD1. The CDR3 is 14 residues long. CDR1 and CDR2 (germline): MDHEN, SYDVKM. With 6 bases clipped from V and 8 bases from J, the junction kept 11 bases outside the gene matches. The CDR3 spells CASRILQGAVGYTF. CDR3 DNA: TGTGCCAGCAGGATTTTGCAGGGGGCGGTAGGCTACACCTTC.

The chain has TRBV5-1 and TRBJ1-5; D might be TRBD1 (5 bases). CDR3 length equals 14 residues. V was clipped by 4 bases and J by 7 bases, with 15 bases between them. The germline gives CDR1 SGHRS, CDR2 YFSETQ. The CDR3 sequence: CASSGGTVGQPQHF. In DNA form, the CDR3 reads TGCGCCAGCAGCGGCGGGACGGTCGGGCAGCCCCAGCATTTT.

The gene calls are TRBV19 and TRBJ2-7, with TRBD2 matching over 13 bases. With 9 bases clipped from V and 0 bases from J, the junction kept 11 bases outside the gene matches. Germline loops: CDR1 LNHDA, CDR2 SQIVND (reference sequence). The CDR3 covers 17 residues. The CDR3: CASTGTSGARSSYEQYF. CDR3 nucleotide sequence: TGTGCCAGCACCGGGACTAGCGGGGCTCGCAGCTCCTACGAGCAGTACTTC.

The V and J genes are TRBV13 and TRBJ2-1; TRBD1 might be the D (6 bases). Trimming took 5 bases from V and 5 from J, leaving 19 bases between them. The germline CDR1 and CDR2 sequences are PRHDT and FYEKMQ (reference sequence). This CDR3 has 16 amino acids. CDR3 amino acids: CASSHRGHTIDNEQFF. CDR3 DNA: TGTGCCAGCAGCCACCGGGGACACACCATAGACAATGAGCAGTTCTTC.

The chain combines TRBV11-2 with TRBJ2-3, with 9 bases lining up with TRBD2. The J segment lost 8 bases and the V segment lost 5 bases, leaving 8 bases of the junction unmatched. Germline CDR1 and CDR2: SGHAT and FQNNGV. The CDR3 spans 14 residues. CDR3 nucleotide sequence: TGTGCCAGCAGCCAGGGACTAGCTTTGGTTACGCAGTATTTT. Its protein is CASSQGLALVTQYF.

The V call is TRBV5-4, the J call TRBJ1-2; D possibly corresponds to TRBD1 (6 bases). Trimming stripped 4 bases from V and 4 bases from J, with 11 bases between. The germline V gene has CDR1 SGHNT and CDR2 YYREEE (reference sequence). The CDR3 covers 13 residues. In DNA form, the CDR3 reads TGTGCCAGCAGCAGCACAGGGAGCTATGGCTACACCTTC. Translated: CASSSTGSYGYTF.

The chain combines TRBV6-6 with TRBJ2-1; D might be TRBD1 (6 bases). Germline V lookup: CDR1 MNHNY, CDR2 SVGAGI (reference sequence). V lost 7 bases and J lost 4, with 11 bases in between. The CDR3 is 13 residues long. This CDR3 is CASIKQGYNEQFF. In DNA, the CDR3 is TGTGCCAGCATCAAACAGGGTTACAATGAGCAGTTCTTC.

The chain links TRBV12-3 or TRBV12-4 to TRBJ1-5; D is unclear. The CDR3 runs 12 residues. V was trimmed by 2 bases and J by 5 bases, leaving 4 bases between them. The CDR3 protein is CASSLRDQPQHF. CDR3 sequence (DNA): TGTGCCAGCAGTTTAAGAGATCAGCCCCAGCATTTT.

This clone was detected only a few times. The rearrangement uses TRBV5-1 and TRBJ2-5; D might be TRBD1 (6 bases). V lost 0 bases and J lost 2, with 8 bases in between. This CDR3 spans 14 amino acids. From germline, CDR1 is SGHRS and CDR2 YFSETQ. The CDR3 here is CASSLEGQQETQYF. Written as DNA, the CDR3 is TGCGCCAGCAGCTTGGAAGGACAGCAAGAGACCCAGTACTTC.

The chain uses TRBV5-8 and TRBJ1-1; no clear D gene. The CDR3 runs to 12 residues. Germline CDR1 and CDR2: SGHTS and YDEGEE. V lost 4 bases, J lost 7 bases, and 11 bases lay in between. CDR3 in amino acids: CASSSHRGEAFF. The CDR3 DNA reads TGTGCCAGCAGCAGTCACCGGGGTGAAGCTTTCTTT.

About this clone: This specimen includes other DNA sequences encoding the same CDR3. The V and J genes are TRBV7-9 and TRBJ2-7, with 7 positions matching TRBD2. Germline V gene data show CDR1 as SEHNR and CDR2 as FQNEAQ (reference sequence). This CDR3 region has 15 residues. With 1 base clipped from V and 4 bases from J, the junction kept 7 bases outside the gene matches. The CDR3 protein is CASSLGSGVVYEQYF. In nucleotides, the CDR3 is TGTGCCAGCAGCTTAGGGAGCGGGGTAGTTTACGAGCAGTACTTC. Full variable domain (remainder filled in from reference TRBV7-9 and TRBJ2-7): DTGVSQNPRHKITKRGQNVTFRCDPISEHNRLYWYRQTLGQGPEFLTYFQNEAQLEKSRLLSDRFSAERPKGSFSTLEIQRTEQGDSAMYLCASSLGSGVVYEQYFGPGTRLTVT.

The chain recombines TRBV3-1 (or the pseudogene TRBV3-2) with TRBJ2-2; D gene uncertain. The V end lost 5 bases, the J end lost 7 bases, and 8 bases lay between the germline ends. CDR1 and CDR2 from the germline V gene are LGHDT and YNNKEL (reference sequence). This CDR3 has 12 residues. This CDR3 is CASSYIIGELFF. CDR3 sequence (DNA): TGTGCCAGCAGCTATATTATCGGGGAGCTGTTTTTT.

The chain links TRBV2 to TRBJ2-7; D gene ambiguous. V was pared by 4 bases and J by 0 bases, with 4 bases between. Per the germline V gene, CDR1 is SNHLY and CDR2 is FYNNEI. The CDR3 totals 12 residues. The CDR3 DNA reads TGTGCCAGCAGTGGACACTCCTACGAGCAGTACTTC. As protein: CASSGHSYEQYF.

The chain combines TRBV5-1 with TRBJ2-3, with unresolved D. This CDR3 is 14 amino acids long. Trimming removed 2 bases from V and 5 bases from J, with 12 bases in between. The germline gives CDR1 SGHRS, CDR2 YFSETQ. CDR3 nucleotides: TGCGCCAGCAGCTTAATCCCCTCGGGAGATACGCAGTATTTT. Residues: CASSLIPSGDTQYF. Full variable domain (outside the CDR3, taken from reference TRBV5-1 and TRBJ2-3): KAGVTQTPRYLIKTRGQQVTLSCSPISGHRSVSWYQQTPGQGLQFLFEYFSETQRNKGNFPGRFSGRQFSNSRSEMNVSTLELGDSALYLCASSLIPSGDTQYFGPGTRLTVL.

This rearrangement joins TRBV6-5 to TRBJ1-2; TRBD1 matches 7 bases. After removal of 6 bases from V and 8 bases from J, the junction contained 9 bases not matched to a gene. Germline CDR1 is MNHEY and CDR2 is SVGAGI. The length of the CDR3 is 13 residues. The CDR3 loop reads CASRATDRAGYTF. DNA of the CDR3: TGTGCCAGCAGAGCGACCGACAGGGCGGGCTACACCTTC.

V and J are TRBV28 and TRBJ2-7; perhaps TRBD1 as D (5 bases). Trimming stripped 3 bases from V and 8 bases from J, with 17 bases between. CDR1 is MDHEN, CDR2 SYDVKM, per germline. The CDR3 is 14 amino acids. DNA of the CDR3: TGTGCCAGCAGTTTGCCTCAGGGAAGGATGAAGCAGTACTTC. Encoded protein: CASSLPQGRMKQYF.

The rearrangement joins TRBV7-9 to TRBJ1-3; a weak D match, TRBD1 (6 bases). Germline V gene lookup returns CDR1 SEHNR and CDR2 FQNEAQ (reference sequence). The CDR3 has 16 residues. Trimming removed 6 bases at V and 2 bases at J, with 17 bases between. CDR3 protein: CASSLRGRTAGNTIYF. The CDR3 DNA reads TGTGCCAGCAGTCTGCGGGGGCGGACGGCTGGAAACACCATATATTTT.

This sequence joins TRBV3-1 (or the pseudogene TRBV3-2) and TRBJ1-1; D is perhaps TRBD1 (5 bases). The CDR3 spans 15 residues. V was shortened by 4 bases and J by 5 bases, with 17 bases between the two germline ends. Germline V gene lookup returns CDR1 LGHDT and CDR2 YNNKEL (reference sequence). The CDR3 DNA sequence: TGTGCCAGCAGCCCGTGGGGGGAGGTTGGGACTGAAGCTTTCTTT. Its protein is CASSPWGEVGTEAFF.

The chain couples TRBV18 to TRBJ2-7; D remains unclear. Germline V lookup: CDR1 KGHSH, CDR2 LQKENI. The CDR3 runs to 13 residues. Deletions cut 5 bases from V and 6 bases from J, with 14 bases between. The CDR3 bases are TGTGCCAGCTCATCCCAGCGTATAGGCGAGCAGTACTTC. Protein sequence: CASSSQRIGEQYF.